This TCR beta chain originates from a study of T cells in Graves' hyperthyroidism and ophthalmopathy. The CDR3 covers 18 residues. Per the germline V gene, CDR1 is MNHEY and CDR2 is SVGAGI. V trimming: 0 bases; J trimming: 6 bases; junction bases outside the gene matches: 15. PBMCs were sourced from approximately 9 ml fresh peripheral blood. Amplification of TCR beta CDR3 regions used RNA as the template. The TCR CDR3 was amplified in a first-round RT-PCR using the HTBI primer set. Using its own MiXCR run on the multiplex PCR reads, TCRdb lists one record per CDR3 protein. Of approximately 420,000 distinct CDR3 sequences in the sample, about 16% were seen once.

The sequencing input was blood. V usage is TRBV6-5 and J usage is TRBJ2-3; 7 bases map to TRBD2. This clonotype was obtained from a woman younger than 45 with Graves' hyperthyroidism. The CDR3 bases are TGTGCCAGCAGTTACTCGAAGGGTTTGCGGGAGAATTCGGATACGCAGTATTTT. This translates into CASSYSKGLRENSDTQYF.